This TCR beta chain was profiled in a study of lymphopenia after photon versus proton radiotherapy. The study's findings and limits: A bigger post-nadir fall in TCR diversity correlated inversely with survival time in deceased patients. After lymphocyte nadir, photon-treated repertoires showed oligoclonal expansion, especially CD8+ Temra.

This table comes from immunoSEQ multiplex PCR, and its TCRdb copy is limited to in-frame clones, with some not included. The sample includes more than 45,000 clones, 65% to 85% of them seen just once. Worth noting for this clone: Its antigen is undetermined.

Trimming removed 4 bases from V and 5 bases from J, with 9 bases in between. This CDR3 contains 13 residues. Germline CDR1 reads KGHSH; CDR2 reads LQKENI. The sequencing used peripheral blood, collected from a patient treated with proton-based radiotherapy. The V and J genes are TRBV18 and TRBJ1-5; D unresolved. The sequence was collected from a man aged 55-75 years with pancreatic cancer. The CDR3, as DNA: TGTGCCAGCTCACTGGGCCGGGATCAGCCCCAGCATTTT. It is translated as CASSLGRDQPQHF. The full variable domain, rest sourced from reference TRBV18 and TRBJ1-5, is NAGVMQNPRHLVRRRGQEARLRCSPMKGHSHVYWYRQLPEEGLKFMVYLQKENIIDESGMPKERFSAEFPKEGPSILRIQQVVRGDSAAYFCASSLGRDQPQHFGDGTRLSIL.